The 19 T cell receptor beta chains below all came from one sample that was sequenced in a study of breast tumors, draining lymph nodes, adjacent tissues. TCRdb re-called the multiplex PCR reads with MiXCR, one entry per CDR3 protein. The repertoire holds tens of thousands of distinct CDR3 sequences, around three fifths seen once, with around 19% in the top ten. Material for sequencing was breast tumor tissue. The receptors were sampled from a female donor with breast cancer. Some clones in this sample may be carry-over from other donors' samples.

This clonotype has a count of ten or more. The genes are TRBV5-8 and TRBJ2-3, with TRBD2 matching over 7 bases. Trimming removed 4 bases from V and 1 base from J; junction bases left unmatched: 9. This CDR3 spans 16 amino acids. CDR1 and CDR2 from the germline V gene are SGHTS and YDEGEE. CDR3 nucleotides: TGTGCCAGCAGCCCTGGCGGTGGGAGGGGCACAGATACGCAGTATTTT. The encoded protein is CASSPGGGRGTDTQYF.

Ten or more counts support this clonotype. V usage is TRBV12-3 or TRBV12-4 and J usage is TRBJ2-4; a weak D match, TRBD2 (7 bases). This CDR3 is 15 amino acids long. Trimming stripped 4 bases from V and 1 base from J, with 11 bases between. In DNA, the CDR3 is TGTGCCAGCAGTTACAGGGAGGGTGCCAAAAACATTCAGTACTTC. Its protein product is CASSYREGAKNIQYF.

The CDR3 nucleotides read TGTGCCAGTAGTCCCTACGGGACAGGGGACTTCTATGGCTACACCTTC. This sequence encodes CASSPYGTGDFYGYTF. V is TRBV19 and J is TRBJ1-2; 10 bases map to TRBD1. The CDR3 has 16 residues. Trimming removed 5 bases from V and 4 bases from J; junction bases left unmatched: 10. Germline V gene sequence: CDR1 LNHDA, CDR2 SQIVND (reference sequence).

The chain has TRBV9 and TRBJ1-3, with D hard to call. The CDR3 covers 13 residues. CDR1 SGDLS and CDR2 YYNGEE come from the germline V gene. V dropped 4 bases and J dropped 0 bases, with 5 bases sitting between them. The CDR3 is CASSPFSGNTIYF. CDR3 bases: TGTGCCAGCAGCCCCTTCTCTGGAAACACCATATATTTT.

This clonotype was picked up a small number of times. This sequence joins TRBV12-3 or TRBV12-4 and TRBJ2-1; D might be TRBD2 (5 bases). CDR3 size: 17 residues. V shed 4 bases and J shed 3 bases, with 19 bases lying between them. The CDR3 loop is CASSSNSRTGSYNEQFF. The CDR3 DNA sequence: TGTGCCAGCAGTTCTAATTCGAGGACGGGGAGCTACAATGAGCAGTTCTTC.

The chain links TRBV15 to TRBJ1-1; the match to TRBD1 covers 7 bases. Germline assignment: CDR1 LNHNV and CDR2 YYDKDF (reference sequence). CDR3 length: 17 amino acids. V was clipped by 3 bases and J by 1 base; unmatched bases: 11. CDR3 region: CATSRSDRVEGNTEAFF. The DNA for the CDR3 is TGTGCCACCAGCAGGAGCGACAGGGTGGAAGGGAACACTGAAGCTTTCTTT.

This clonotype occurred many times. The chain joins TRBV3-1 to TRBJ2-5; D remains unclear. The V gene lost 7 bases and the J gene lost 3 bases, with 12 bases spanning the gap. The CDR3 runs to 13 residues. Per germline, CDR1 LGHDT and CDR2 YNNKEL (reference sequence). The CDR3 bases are TGTGCCAGCATCCCGATCGGAGAAGAGACCCAGTACTTC. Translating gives CASIPIGEETQYF.

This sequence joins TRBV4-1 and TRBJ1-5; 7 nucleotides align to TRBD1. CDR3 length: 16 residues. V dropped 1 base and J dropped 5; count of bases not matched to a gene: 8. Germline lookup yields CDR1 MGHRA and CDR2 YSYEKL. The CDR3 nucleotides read TGCGCCAGCAGCCAAGGTGGGGCAGGGGGAGATCAGCCCCAGCATTTT. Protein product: CASSQGGAGGDQPQHF.

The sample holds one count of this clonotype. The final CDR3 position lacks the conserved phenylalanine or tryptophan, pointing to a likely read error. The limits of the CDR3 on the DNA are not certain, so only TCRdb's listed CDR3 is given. The CDR3 protein is CASSLDRV. This chain links TRBV5-1 with TRBJ2-2. Looked up from germline, CDR1 is SGHRS and CDR2 is YFSETQ. The CDR3 has 8 amino acids, counting both end residues.

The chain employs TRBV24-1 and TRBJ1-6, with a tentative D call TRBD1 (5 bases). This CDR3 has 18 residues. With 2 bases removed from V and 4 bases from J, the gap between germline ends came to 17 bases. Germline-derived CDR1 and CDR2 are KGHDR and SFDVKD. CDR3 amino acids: CATSDSTQGTQYNSPLHF. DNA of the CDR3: TGTGCCACCAGTGATTCGACCCAGGGTACGCAGTATAATTCACCCCTCCACTTT.

CDR3 nucleotide sequence: TGTGCCAGCAGTTTAGACAGGTTAAACTCTGGAAACACCATATATTTT. Translation gives CASSLDRLNSGNTIYF. The chain uses TRBV2 and TRBJ1-3; a possible D gene is TRBD1 (6 bases). CDR3 length: 16 residues. CDR1 and CDR2 (germline): SNHLY, FYNNEI. V was shortened by 5 bases and J by 0 bases, with 14 bases between the two germline ends.

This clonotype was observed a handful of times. The CDR3: CSVVGQHNEQFF. The CDR3 nucleotides read TGCAGCGTTGTCGGACAGCACAATGAGCAGTTCTTC. V usage is TRBV29-1 and J usage is TRBJ2-1, with D possibly being TRBD1 (6 bases). The germline V gene encodes CDR1 SQVTM and CDR2 ANQGSEA. Trimming shortened V by 4 bases and J by 5 bases, and 9 bases separated the two germline ends. The CDR3 spans 12 residues.

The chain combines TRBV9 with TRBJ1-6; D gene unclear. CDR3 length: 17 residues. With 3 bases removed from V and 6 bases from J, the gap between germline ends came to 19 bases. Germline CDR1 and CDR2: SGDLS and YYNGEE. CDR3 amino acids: CASSASSKGSRNSPLHF. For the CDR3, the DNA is TGTGCCAGCAGCGCATCTAGCAAGGGTTCCCGTAATTCACCCCTCCACTTT.

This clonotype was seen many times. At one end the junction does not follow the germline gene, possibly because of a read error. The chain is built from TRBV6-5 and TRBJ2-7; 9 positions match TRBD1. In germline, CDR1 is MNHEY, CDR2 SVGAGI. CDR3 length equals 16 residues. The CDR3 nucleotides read TGTGCCAGCAGTCACTCGGGGGGACAGGGTTCCTACGAGCAGTACTTC. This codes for CASSHSGGQGSYEQYF.

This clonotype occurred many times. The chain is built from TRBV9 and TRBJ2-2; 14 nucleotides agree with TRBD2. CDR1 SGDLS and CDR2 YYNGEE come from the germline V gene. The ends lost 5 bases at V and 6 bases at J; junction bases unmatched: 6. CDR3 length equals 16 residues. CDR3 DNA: TGTGCCAGCAGTCCGGGACTAGCGGGAGTGGCCGGGGAGCTGTTTTTT. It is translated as CASSPGLAGVAGELFF. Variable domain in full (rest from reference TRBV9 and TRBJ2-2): DSGVTQTPKHLITATGQRVTLRCSPRSGDLSVYWYQQSLDQGLQFLIQYYNGEERAKGNILERFSAQQFPDLHSELNLSSLELGDSALYFCASSPGLAGVAGELFFGEGSRLTVL.

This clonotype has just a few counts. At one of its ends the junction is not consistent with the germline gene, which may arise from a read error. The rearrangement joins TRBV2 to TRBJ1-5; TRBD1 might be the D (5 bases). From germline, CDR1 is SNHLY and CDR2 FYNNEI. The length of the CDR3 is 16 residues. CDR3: CASMAGLAGVNEPQHF. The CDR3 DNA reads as TGTGCCAGCATGGCTGGGCTAGCGGGGGTCAATGAGCCCCAGCATTTT.

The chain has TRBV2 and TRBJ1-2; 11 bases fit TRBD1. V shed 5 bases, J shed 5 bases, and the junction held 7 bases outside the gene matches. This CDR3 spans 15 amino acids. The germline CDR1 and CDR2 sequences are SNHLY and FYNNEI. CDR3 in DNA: TGTGCCAGCAGTAAACGGACAGGGGGCGTGTATGGCTACACCTTC. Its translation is CASSKRTGGVYGYTF.

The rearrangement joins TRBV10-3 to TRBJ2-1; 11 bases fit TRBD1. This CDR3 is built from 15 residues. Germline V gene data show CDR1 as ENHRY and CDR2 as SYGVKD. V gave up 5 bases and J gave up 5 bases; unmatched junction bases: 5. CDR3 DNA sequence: TGTGCCATCAGTCGTGGACAGGGGGCCCACAATGAGCAGTTCTTC. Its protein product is CAISRGQGAHNEQFF.

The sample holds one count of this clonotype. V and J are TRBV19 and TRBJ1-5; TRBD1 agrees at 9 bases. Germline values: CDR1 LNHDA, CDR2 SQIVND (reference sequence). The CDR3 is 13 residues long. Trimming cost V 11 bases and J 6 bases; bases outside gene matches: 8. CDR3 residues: CAGGTGGFQPQHF. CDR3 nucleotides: TGTGCCGGTGGAACAGGGGGCTTTCAGCCCCAGCATTTT.